These 9 T cell receptor beta chains were all obtained from the same sample, sequenced in a study of vaccination and CD4 T cells after COVID-19. Cultured CD4+ T-cell DNA underwent Oncomine TCR Beta short-read sequencing. TCRdb re-called the PCR reads with MiXCR, one entry per CDR3 protein. Of 20,000 to 25,000 distinct CDR3 sequences in the sample, 30% to 45% were seen once. For these TCRs, the target antigens are not known. Time point reported: late sampling 161 to 241 days after vaccination in a few convalescent patients. The sample's treatment: roughly 11-day PBMC culture with coronavirus spike peptide pools or control peptides (ViraFEST assay). The sample consisted of CD4+ T cells from blood, cultured in vitro, taken about 7 months after SARS-CoV-2 vaccination. The receptors were gathered from a human donor who had recovered from COVID-19.

This clonotype was seen a few times. The rearrangement joins TRBV21-1 to TRBJ1-5; TRBD1, the D gene given by the table, was not confirmed from the DNA. TRBV21-1 is a pseudogene. The CDR3 covers 16 residues. CDR3 loop: CASSKGGSTDNQPQHF. CDR3 nucleotide sequence: TGTGCCAGCAGCAAGGGGGGATCGACAGACAATCAGCCCCAGCATTTT.

By share of the sample, this clonotype is medium-sized. The gene calls are TRBV20-1 and TRBJ2-1; 8 bases are a match to TRBD2. The CDR3 has 16 residues. Germline CDR1 reads DFQATT; CDR2 reads SNEGSKA (reference sequence). J gave up 4 bases and V 4 bases, and 12 bases lay outside the gene matches. The DNA for the CDR3 is TGCAGTGCTACGGGCTGGTTCGGCGGGAGGTACAATGAGCAGTTCTTC. It specifies CSATGWFGGRYNEQFF.

V and J are TRBV6-1 and TRBJ2-7; 7 bases line up with TRBD1. CDR3 length equals 15 residues. With 5 bases clipped from V and 2 bases from J, the junction kept 9 bases outside the gene matches. Germline loops: CDR1 MNHNS, CDR2 SASEGT. The CDR3 here is CASSTPGQTPYEQYF. The CDR3 bases are TGTGCCAGCAGTACCCCGGGACAGACTCCCTACGAGCAGTACTTC.

The chain combines TRBV20-1 with TRBJ2-5; D is possibly TRBD1 (5 bases). Trimming pared 5 bases from V and 9 bases from J, leaving 16 bases between. In germline, CDR1 is DFQATT, CDR2 SNEGSKA (reference sequence). The CDR3 is made up of 12 amino acids. In DNA form, the CDR3 reads TGCAGTGCTCCCGGACCAGGGAAGTCCCAGTACTTC. Translated, it gives CSAPGPGKSQYF.

This clonotype was recorded once. The J gene is TRBJ2-2, the V gene TRBV6-1, with 10 bases lining up with TRBD1. CDR1 MNHNS and CDR2 SASEGT come from the germline V gene. V lost 3 bases, J lost 5 bases, and 6 bases stayed unmatched. CDR3 length equals 16 residues. CDR3 nucleotide sequence: TGTGCCAGCAGTGATAGGGGACAGGGGTGGACCGGGGAGCTGTTTTTT. This translates into CASSDRGQGWTGELFF.

Remarks on this clonotype: Its ends do not fully match the called genes, so a read error is possible. The chain couples TRBV7-2 to TRBJ2-7; the D is unclear. Germline CDR1 and CDR2: SGHTA and FQGNSA. This CDR3 comprises 11 residues. The CDR3 DNA reads as TGTGCCGGCAGCCTCCAGACCGAGCAGTACTTC. It specifies CAGSLQTEQYF.

V and J are TRBV7-3 and TRBJ2-6; 7 nucleotides match TRBD2. Germline loops: CDR1 SGHTA, CDR2 FQGTGA. The CDR3 is 19 amino acids. V trimming: 1 base; J trimming: 2 bases; junction bases outside the gene matches: 11. Here the CDR3 DNA reads TGTGCCAGCAGCTTAATGGGTCGGACGGCGGGAGCTGGGGCCAACGTCCTGACTTTC. Translation: CASSLMGRTAGAGANVLTF. Combining the CDR3 with reference TRBV7-3 and TRBJ2-6 gives the whole variable domain GAGVSQTPSNKVTEKGKYVELRCDPISGHTALYWYRQSLGQGPEFLIYFQGTGAADDSGLPNDRFFAVRPEGSVSTLKIQRTERGDSAVYLCASSLMGRTAGAGANVLTFGAGSRLTVL.

The chain couples TRBV7-9 to TRBJ2-3, with D possibly matching TRBD2 (6 bases). Germline V gene data show CDR1 as SEHNR and CDR2 as FQNEAQ (reference sequence). The CDR3 is made up of 13 amino acids. V lost 1 base to trimming and J lost 5 bases, with 7 bases between them. The CDR3 loop reads CASSLGRGDTQYF. CDR3 DNA sequence: TGTGCCAGCAGCTTAGGGCGGGGAGATACGCAGTATTTT.

In the case of this clonotype: A single base separates this from a much larger clone, so it may be a read error. The CDR3, as DNA: TGTGCCAGCAGCTCGACTAGCGTCAGCTCCTACAATGAGCAGTTCTTC. Protein sequence: CASSSTSVSSYNEQFF. The chain joins TRBV5-4 to TRBJ2-1, with 8 bases fitting TRBD2. V was clipped by 3 bases and J by 0 bases; unmatched bases: 5. The length of the CDR3 is 16 residues. The germline V gene encodes CDR1 SGHNT and CDR2 YYREEE (reference sequence).